The 28 T cell receptor beta chains given below trace back to one sample, sequenced in a study of shared clonotypes between healthy human individuals. Method: immunoSEQ multiplex PCR; TCRdb's copy keeps in-frame clones and lacks some. The data hold about 1.1 million clones, with around 82% observed a single time. Sequenced material: memory CD4+ T cells from PBMCs. Subset here: CD45RA-negative fraction. These TCRs come from a man aged 18 to 29 in good health. Some clones in this sample may be carry-over from other donors' samples.

The CDR3 reads CASSVGGRDGYTF. CDR3 DNA sequence: TGTGCCAGCAGTGTAGGGGGTCGAGATGGCTACACCTTC. The V call is TRBV25-1, the J call TRBJ1-2, with D maybe TRBD1 (6 bases). The CDR3 contains 13 residues. Germline V lookup: CDR1 MGHDK, CDR2 SYGVNS. With 4 bases removed from V and 6 bases from J, the gap between germline ends came to 12 bases.

The chain is built from TRBV7-2 and TRBJ1-1; weak D call: TRBD1 (5 bases). The CDR3 loop spans 13 amino acids. Per the germline V gene, CDR1 is SGHTA and CDR2 is FQGNSA. Trimming took 1 base from V and 5 from J, leaving 8 bases between them. The CDR3 region is CASSLGGLTEAFF. In DNA, the CDR3 is TGTGCCAGCAGCTTAGGGGGGTTGACTGAAGCTTTCTTT. Full variable domain (remainder filled in from reference TRBV7-2 and TRBJ1-1): GAGVSQSPSNKVTEKGKDVELRCDPISGHTALYWYRQSLGQGLEFLIYFQGNSAPDKSGLPSDRFSAERTGGSVSTLTIQRTQQEDSAVYLCASSLGGLTEAFFGQGTRLTVV.

The chain uses TRBV4-3 and TRBJ1-2; no firm D call. In germline, CDR1 is LGHNA, CDR2 YSLEER. Trimming cost V 3 bases and J 5 bases, with 19 bases left between them. The CDR3 is made up of 16 amino acids. The CDR3 nucleotides are TGCGCCAGCAGCCAGTTCGCCTCCGGGATAAATTATGGCTACACCTTC. Residues: CASSQFASGINYGYTF.

V gene TRBV5-4 combines with J gene TRBJ2-1; 11 bases are a match to TRBD2. Germline V gene sequence: CDR1 SGHNT, CDR2 YYREEE (reference sequence). Germline trimming cut 3 bases from V and 2 bases from J; bases unmatched to any gene: 4. The CDR3 has 16 amino acids. The DNA of the CDR3 is TGTGCCAGCAGCTCACTAGCGGGAGAAGCCTACAATGAGCAGTTCTTC. This gives the protein CASSSLAGEAYNEQFF.

The genes are TRBV28 and TRBJ2-6; D gene ambiguous. V lost 3 bases to trimming and J lost 1 base, with 13 bases between them. The CDR3 loop spans 17 amino acids. Germline loops: CDR1 MDHEN, CDR2 SYDVKM. The DNA of the CDR3 is TGTGCCAGCAGTTTCCTCAGGCGTGGGTCTGGGGCCAACGTCCTGACTTTC. Its protein product is CASSFLRRGSGANVLTF.

J is TRBJ2-7 and V is TRBV20-1, with no clear D. V lost 3 bases, J lost 1 base, and 4 bases lay in between. Per the germline V gene, CDR1 is DFQATT and CDR2 is SNEGSKA (reference sequence). The length of the CDR3 is 11 residues. CDR3 residues: CSARSSYEQYF. DNA for the CDR3: TGCAGTGCTAGGTCTTCCTACGAGCAGTACTTC.

This clone occurred once. This likely came from a read error, as a far larger clone is one base away. At the DNA level, this CDR3 is encoded by other sequences in the same sample as well. The rearrangement joins TRBV28 to TRBJ2-2; D unclear. This CDR3 is 20 amino acids long. Per the germline V gene, CDR1 is MDHEN and CDR2 is SYDVKM. V was clipped by 2 bases and J by 7 bases, with 29 bases between them. The CDR3 sequence is CASSLTKEGERAYVDGELFF. The CDR3 DNA follows: TGTGCCAGCAGTTTAACCAAGGAAGGTGAAAGGGCCTACGTCGACGGGGAGCTGTTTTTT.

Details on this clone: Other DNA variants within this sample encode the same CDR3. J is TRBJ2-7 and V is TRBV5-1; TRBD1 agrees at 10 bases. CDR3 size: 13 residues. CDR1 is SGHRS and CDR2 is YFSETQ in the germline V gene. V was clipped by 4 bases and J by 6 bases; unmatched bases: 4. CDR3 DNA: TGCGCCAGCAGCCCCCGGACAGGGGGCGAGCAGTACTTC. This codes for CASSPRTGGEQYF. Looking up the rest from reference TRBV5-1 and TRBJ2-7 gives the full variable domain: KAGVTQTPRYLIKTRGQQVTLSCSPISGHRSVSWYQQTPGQGLQFLFEYFSETQRNKGNFPGRFSGRQFSNSRSEMNVSTLELGDSALYLCASSPRTGGEQYFGPGTRLTVT.

This clone appeared a few times. CDR3 in amino acids: CASSRGALGNEQFF. The CDR3 coding sequence is TGTGCCAGCTCCCGGGGGGCTTTGGGCAATGAGCAGTTCTTC. This chain joins TRBV18 and TRBJ2-1, with D perhaps matching TRBD2 (7 bases). CDR1 and CDR2 (germline): KGHSH, LQKENI. CDR3 length: 14 amino acids. V was shortened by 6 bases and J by 6 bases, with 15 bases between the two germline ends.

The genes are TRBV6-1 and TRBJ2-3; no firm D call. Germline V gives CDR1 MNHNS, CDR2 SASEGT. Trimming removed 1 base at V and 8 bases at J, with 7 bases between. The CDR3 runs to 12 residues. As DNA, the CDR3 is TGTGCCAGCAGTGAAGGACTTGGTACGCAGTATTTT. It encodes CASSEGLGTQYF.

The rearrangement links TRBV5-1 to TRBJ1-6; the match to TRBD1 covers 10 bases. Germline CDR1 is SGHRS and CDR2 is YFSETQ. The V segment lost 3 bases and the J segment 8 bases; nucleotides outside the gene matches: 5. The CDR3 is 15 residues long. CDR3 sequence: CASSSGQGGYSPLHF. The CDR3 nucleotides are TGCGCCAGCAGCTCCGGACAGGGGGGTTATTCACCCCTCCACTTT.

The genes are TRBV6-1 and TRBJ2-3, with a weak D call TRBD1 (6 bases). CDR1 is MNHNS, CDR2 SASEGT, per germline. The V and J ends lost 3 bases and 2 bases respectively, with 18 bases between them. The CDR3 has 17 residues. The DNA of the CDR3 is TGTGCCAGCAGTGACCCGGGAACAGGGTCCTTCACAGATACGCAGTATTTT. This encodes CASSDPGTGSFTDTQYF.

V gene TRBV5-6 combines with J gene TRBJ1-2, with unresolved D. Trimming shortened V by 4 bases and J by 8 bases, and 18 bases separated the two germline ends. The CDR3 loop spans 14 amino acids. CDR1 is SGHDT and CDR2 is YYEEEE in the germline V gene. As DNA, the CDR3 is TGTGCCAGCAGCGAGCCGGGCTTTCTCTGGGGCTACACCTTC. Translating it yields CASSEPGFLWGYTF.

The genes are TRBV5-6 and TRBJ2-2; D possibly corresponds to TRBD1 (6 bases). The germline V and J ends were trimmed by 7 bases and 2 bases, with 18 bases remaining between them. The germline V gene has CDR1 SGHDT and CDR2 YYEEEE. This CDR3 region has 16 residues. CDR3 protein: CASGRGDTVNTGELFF. The CDR3 region has the DNA TGTGCCAGCGGCCGTGGGGACACCGTCAACACCGGGGAGCTGTTTTTT.

For the CDR3, the DNA is TGTGCCAGCAGTGAAGCCAGGGGTTCCCATGGCTACACCTTC. It encodes CASSEARGSHGYTF. The chain joins TRBV2 to TRBJ1-2; TRBD1 might be the D (6 bases). Per germline, CDR1 SNHLY and CDR2 FYNNEI. This CDR3 is 14 amino acids long. Trimming took 0 bases from V and 6 from J, leaving 11 bases between them.

This chain joins TRBV11-3 and TRBJ2-2; 12 bases fit TRBD2. Looked up from germline, CDR1 is SGHNT and CDR2 is YENEEA. The V and J ends lost 5 bases and 7 bases, in that order; junction bases with no gene match: 8. There are 16 residues in the CDR3. The CDR3 DNA reads as TGTGCCAGCAGCCCTTCTAGCGGGAGGGCCATCGGGGAGCTGTTTTTT. It specifies CASSPSSGRAIGELFF.

This chain links TRBV20-1 with TRBJ2-1, with D hard to call. Germline-derived CDR1 and CDR2 are DFQATT and SNEGSKA (reference sequence). Trimming took off 6 bases at V and 10 bases at J, with 13 bases between the two ends. The CDR3 spans 11 residues. Here the CDR3 reads CSASRRVEQFF. CDR3 DNA: TGCAGTGCCAGCCGAAGGGTAGAGCAGTTCTTC.

The chain uses TRBV19 and TRBJ1-2, with D possibly being TRBD1 (5 bases). The length of the CDR3 is 16 residues. V was cut by 6 bases and J by 2 bases, with 19 bases left in between. Per the germline V gene, CDR1 is LNHDA and CDR2 is SQIVND (reference sequence). The CDR3 here is CASRTRSGTENYGYTF. CDR3 bases: TGTGCCAGTAGAACACGCTCCGGGACCGAAAACTATGGCTACACCTTC. The full variable domain, with the rest looked up from reference TRBV19 and TRBJ1-2, is DGGITQSPKYLFRKEGQNVTLSCEQNLNHDAMYWYRQDPGQGLRLIYYSQIVNDFQKGDIAEGYSVSREKKESFPLTVTSAQKNPTAFYLCASRTRSGTENYGYTFGSGTRLTVV.

This clone was seen just once. The V and J genes are TRBV7-2 and TRBJ2-5; possibly TRBD1 or TRBD2 for D (7 bases each). Per the germline V gene, CDR1 is SGHTA and CDR2 is FQGNSA. This CDR3 comprises 16 residues. The V and J ends lost 5 bases and 2 bases respectively, with 18 bases between them. The DNA of the CDR3 is TGTGCCAGCAGCCACCGTAGCAGGGGGGGTCAAGAGACCCAGTACTTC. Translation: CASSHRSRGGQETQYF.

The chain employs TRBV5-6 and TRBJ1-2; weak D call: TRBD1 (6 bases). The CDR3 contains 15 residues. Germline-derived CDR1 and CDR2 are SGHDT and YYEEEE. V lost 0 bases, J lost 8 bases, and 17 bases lay in between. The CDR3 nucleotides are TGTGCCAGCAGCTTGGTTTTGAAAGGGGGAGGAGGCTACACCTTC. This encodes CASSLVLKGGGGYTF.

The gene calls are TRBV18 and TRBJ1-5; D not certain. The CDR3 is 15 amino acids. CDR1 KGHSH and CDR2 LQKENI come from the germline V gene. With 3 bases removed from V and 7 bases from J, the gap between germline ends came to 16 bases. DNA for the CDR3: TGTGCCAGCTCACCCTTGGGCCGTTCCGAACAGCCCCAGCATTTT. Amino acid sequence: CASSPLGRSEQPQHF.

The chain uses TRBV2 and TRBJ2-2, with TRBD2 matching 8 bases. The CDR3 is 14 amino acids. Germline V gives CDR1 SNHLY, CDR2 FYNNEI. After removal of 7 bases from V and 7 bases from J, the junction contained 8 bases not matched to a gene. In DNA, the CDR3 is TGTGCCAGCAACCCCCCGGGGGGGGTCGGGGAGCTGTTTTTT. It codes for CASNPPGGVGELFF.

This clone came up a few times. The rearrangement joins TRBV6-6 to TRBJ2-7, with D uncertain. Trimming stripped 0 bases from V and 4 bases from J, with 4 bases between. The CDR3 has 12 amino acids. Germline assignment: CDR1 MNHNY and CDR2 SVGAGI (reference sequence). The CDR3 nucleotides are TGTGCCAGCAGTTACTCACTATACGAGCAGTACTTC. Amino acids: CASSYSLYEQYF.

This clone was picked up a small number of times. The chain couples TRBV6-6 to TRBJ1-5; D is unclear. Germline V gene sequence: CDR1 MNHNY, CDR2 SVGAGI (reference sequence). V was shortened by 2 bases and J by 4 bases, with 3 bases between the two germline ends. The CDR3 loop spans 12 amino acids. The CDR3 loop reads CASSYRNQPQHF. The CDR3 DNA reads as TGTGCCAGCAGTTACAGGAATCAGCCCCAGCATTTT.

The V call is TRBV28, the J call TRBJ1-2; 8 bases map to TRBD1. Germline CDR1 reads MDHEN; CDR2 reads SYDVKM. With V trimmed by 6 bases and J by 5 bases, 8 bases remained unmatched. This CDR3 has 14 residues. CDR3 sequence: CASSTTDRVYGYTF. CDR3 bases: TGTGCCAGCAGCACAACGGACAGGGTGTATGGCTACACCTTC.

The chain uses TRBV6-5 and TRBJ2-5; TRBD1 is a possible D gene (6 bases). Germline loops: CDR1 MNHEY, CDR2 SVGAGI. The CDR3 loop spans 14 amino acids. V lost 6 bases to trimming and J lost 5 bases, with 16 bases between them. CDR3 residues: CASRTLMRGETQYF. Here the CDR3 DNA reads TGTGCCAGCAGAACCCTAATGAGGGGGGAGACCCAGTACTTC.

This clone was seen more than once but under ten times. The J gene is TRBJ1-3, the V gene TRBV6-6; D call uncertain. The CDR3 has 16 residues. Trimming removed 3 bases from V and 4 bases from J, with 16 bases in between. The germline CDR1 and CDR2 sequences are MNHNY and SVGAGI (reference sequence). The CDR3 is CASSYGRVNQGNTIYF. The CDR3 DNA reads TGTGCCAGCAGTTATGGTCGAGTAAATCAGGGAAACACCATATATTTT.

A few counts support this clone. This chain links TRBV18 with TRBJ1-1; a possible D gene is TRBD1 (5 bases). The CDR3 runs to 15 residues. Germline lookup yields CDR1 KGHSH and CDR2 LQKENI. V shed 3 bases and J shed 4 bases, with 15 bases lying between them. The CDR3 spells CASSPRAPGGTEAFF. The CDR3 DNA follows: TGTGCCAGCTCACCCCGGGCCCCTGGGGGCACTGAAGCTTTCTTT.